This TCR beta chain was captured by sequencing in a study of blood T cell repertoires in COVID-19. Study context: There were acute and convalescent COVID-19 samples, and they came from the United States, Italy and Spain.

Produced via immunoSEQ multiplex PCR; TCRdb's table is partial and in-frame only. This table holds about 240,000 clones, roughly 80% found once. Enrolled through a virtual design, the participants were between roughly 18 and 95 years of age and came from about two dozen US areas. Categorization into cohorts depended on clinical history that participants reported. The CDR3 contains 12 residues. Trimming removed 5 bases from V and 7 bases from J, with 8 bases in between. Sequencing was performed on PBMCs or T cells enriched from blood (not recorded which). The rearrangement joins TRBV12-3 or TRBV12-4 to TRBJ2-2; D is unresolved. This receptor was taken from a woman aged 35 to 49 who had been exposed to COVID-19. CDR3 residues: CASSPHNGELFF. The CDR3 DNA reads as TGTGCCAGCAGTCCTCACAACGGGGAGCTGTTTTTT.